This T cell receptor beta chain was identified in a study of blood T cell repertoires in COVID-19. Study summary: From T cells, B-cell-depleted T cells, or PBMCs came the material, which was cDNA or gDNA.

Participant ages covered roughly 18 to 89 years across around 25 US areas. Assignments of participants to cohorts depended upon their own reported clinical history. Authors' methods: Reference gene primer amplification gave estimated nucleated cell counts. The method was immunoSEQ multiplex PCR; TCRdb's version includes in-frame clones alone and lacks a portion of them. V, J and clone size are taken as reported in that table, and D and trimming were inferred from the DNA itself. Of approximately 200,000 clones in the sample, 80% to 90% are singletons; the top ten hold roughly 3%. V lost 8 bases, J lost 5 bases, and 12 bases lay in between. The length of the CDR3 is 13 residues. The germline V gene encodes CDR1 MNHEY and CDR2 SVGAGI.

The gene calls are TRBV6-5 and TRBJ2-2; TRBD2 is a possible D gene (5 bases). This TCR was sampled from a woman between 18 and 29 years old in a cohort exposed to, infected with or recovered from COVID-19 (not recorded which). Sequenced sample: PBMCs or T cells enriched from blood (not recorded which). CDR3 sequence (DNA): TGTGCCAGCGGGCTAGCTGAGACCGGGGAGCTGTTTTTT. Protein sequence: CASGLAETGELFF.